This T cell receptor (beta chain) derives from a study of cytomegalovirus exposure and HLA in healthy donors. With 60 Vbeta and 13 Jbeta primers, the PCR was carried out. The method was immunoSEQ multiplex PCR; TCRdb's version includes in-frame clones alone and lacks a portion of them. The sample lists roughly 180,000 clones; about 75% were seen once. The sequenced sample consisted of PBMCs. The TCR was taken from a man aged 45 to 65 in good health and CMV-seropositive.

CDR3 sequence reads: CSVEDLSPVGTNYGYTF. The CDR3 nucleotides are TGCAGCGTTGAAGATCTGAGTCCAGTGGGCACTAACTATGGCTACACCTTC. V gene TRBV29-1 combines with J gene TRBJ1-2; D remains unclear. V was clipped by 0 bases and J by 0 bases, with 17 bases between them. The CDR3 has 17 amino acids. Germline V gives CDR1 SQVTM, CDR2 ANQGSEA.